These T cell receptor beta chains were read from a single sample in a study of blood T cell repertoires in COVID-19. This table comes from immunoSEQ multiplex PCR, and its TCRdb copy is limited to in-frame clones, with some not included. The sample records a few hundred thousand clones, 80% to 90% being singletons. Sequencing was carried out using peripheral blood. Receptors originate from a man aged 50-59 years with active or convalescent COVID-19. Each CDR3 is given with its conserved first and last residue. The D gene is left open where the match is weak. Some rows mark clone size as missing; the rest say once, few, many or name a class of expanded clone.

d_call: .
j_call: TRBJ2-3
clone_size: .
v_call: TRBV6-1
cdr3_nt: TGTGCCAGCAGTGAGTTGGGGGGATCCCCTAGCACAGATACGCAGTATTTT
cdr3_aa: CASSELGGSPSTDTQYF

d_call: .
j_call: TRBJ1-1
clone_size: .
v_call: TRBV24-1
cdr3_nt: TGTGCCACCAGAGACTCCGGGACAATTGAAGCTTTCTTT
cdr3_aa: CATRDSGTIEAFF

d_call: .
j_call: TRBJ1-1
clone_size: .
v_call: TRBV5-1
cdr3_nt: TGCGCCAGCAGCTTGGGGTCAGTGAACACTGAAGCTTTCTTT
cdr3_aa: CASSLGSVNTEAFF

d_call: .
j_call: TRBJ1-5
clone_size: .
v_call: TRBV24-1
cdr3_nt: TGTGCCACCAGTGATTTGCGGCAGGTGAATCAGCCCCAGCATTTT
cdr3_aa: CATSDLRQVNQPQHF

d_call: TRBD2
j_call: TRBJ2-1
clone_size: .
v_call: TRBV19
cdr3_nt: TGTGCCAGTAGTGTCGACGGGGGGACCTACAATGAGCAGTTCTTC
cdr3_aa: CASSVDGGTYNEQFF

d_call: .
j_call: TRBJ1-1
clone_size: .
v_call: TRBV11-2
cdr3_nt: TGTGCCAGCAGCTTAAACAGGAACACTGAAGCTTTCTTT
cdr3_aa: CASSLNRNTEAFF

d_call: .
j_call: TRBJ1-2
clone_size: .
v_call: TRBV29-1
cdr3_nt: TGCAGCGTTGAAGGGACAGCCTATGGCTACACCTTC
cdr3_aa: CSVEGTAYGYTF

d_call: TRBD1
j_call: TRBJ2-5
clone_size: .
v_call: TRBV4-3
cdr3_nt: TGCGCCAGCAGCCCAGACAGGGAACAGACCCAGTACTTC
cdr3_aa: CASSPDREQTQYF

d_call: .
j_call: TRBJ1-5
clone_size: .
v_call: TRBV27
cdr3_nt: TGTGCCAGCCGTAGACAGGCGGCGAGCAATCAGCCCCAGCATTTT
cdr3_aa: CASRRQAASNQPQHF

d_call: TRBD1
j_call: TRBJ2-1
clone_size: .
v_call: TRBV11-2
cdr3_nt: TGTGCCAGCAGCCCCACAACCTACAGGGGGCACTACAATGAGCAGTTCTTC
cdr3_aa: CASSPTTYRGHYNEQFF

d_call: .
j_call: TRBJ1-2
clone_size: .
v_call: TRBV4-3
cdr3_nt: TGCGCCAGCAGCCAAGATATAGGGACTATGAGAGGCTACACCTTC
cdr3_aa: CASSQDIGTMRGYTF

d_call: TRBD1
j_call: TRBJ1-1
clone_size: .
v_call: TRBV12-3/TRBV12-4
cdr3_nt: TGTGCCAGCAGCCGACAGGGGGCAGTACCAGCTTTCTTT
cdr3_aa: CASSRQGAVPAFF

d_call: .
j_call: TRBJ1-5
clone_size: .
v_call: TRBV18
cdr3_nt: TGTGCCAGCTCACCCCCGGCGTGGTCGGGGCCCCAGCATTTT
cdr3_aa: CASSPPAWSGPQHF

d_call: .
j_call: TRBJ2-5
clone_size: once
v_call: TRBV6-5
cdr3_nt: TGTGCCAGCATTGTGGCAGGGGAGACCCAGTACTTC
cdr3_aa: CASIVAGETQYF

d_call: TRBD2
j_call: TRBJ2-7
clone_size: .
v_call: TRBV11-2
cdr3_nt: TGTGCCAGCAATGCGGGAGTCCGGGCCCTCTCCTACGAGCAGTACTTC
cdr3_aa: CASNAGVRALSYEQYF

d_call: .
j_call: TRBJ1-2
clone_size: .
v_call: TRBV7-8
cdr3_nt: TGTGCCAGCAGCCCACGGGGAGGGGTTGGCTATGGCTACACCTTC
cdr3_aa: CASSPRGGVGYGYTF

d_call: .
j_call: TRBJ1-5
clone_size: .
v_call: TRBV19
cdr3_nt: TGTGCCAGTAGTATCGGTTCCCCACAGGGTCACCAGCATTTT
cdr3_aa: CASSIGSPQGHQHF

d_call: .
j_call: TRBJ2-5
clone_size: .
v_call: TRBV9
cdr3_nt: TGTGCCAGCAGCCCTACGGGGGGCAGGGGCCAAGAGACCCAGTACTTC
cdr3_aa: CASSPTGGRGQETQYF

d_call: .
j_call: TRBJ2-2
clone_size: .
v_call: TRBV21-1
cdr3_nt: TGTGCCAGCAGCAAAGGGCAGGGGGCCAACGGGGAGCTGTTTTTT
cdr3_aa: CASSKGQGANGELFF

d_call: TRBD2
j_call: TRBJ2-1
clone_size: .
v_call: TRBV28
cdr3_nt: TGTGCCAGCAGTTTCGCGGGGGGCGGGAATGAGCAGTTCTTC
cdr3_aa: CASSFAGGGNEQFF

d_call: TRBD1
j_call: TRBJ1-1
clone_size: .
v_call: TRBV3-1/TRBV3-2
cdr3_nt: TGTGCCAGCAGCCAACAGGGGGGCCACACTGAAGCTTTCTTT
cdr3_aa: CASSQQGGHTEAFF

d_call: .
j_call: TRBJ2-5
clone_size: .
v_call: TRBV29-1
cdr3_nt: TGCAGCGTTGGCCCCTCCTCAAAGAGCCAAGAGACCCAGTACTTC
cdr3_aa: CSVGPSSKSQETQYF

d_call: .
j_call: TRBJ2-7
clone_size: few
v_call: TRBV7-2
cdr3_nt: TGTGCCAGCAGCTTATCAACCTACGAGCAGTACTTC
cdr3_aa: CASSLSTYEQYF

d_call: .
j_call: TRBJ1-4
clone_size: few
v_call: TRBV28
cdr3_nt: TGTGCCAGCAGTAGAACGAACAGGGTTTCAGAAAAACTGTTTTTT
cdr3_aa: CASSRTNRVSEKLFF

d_call: TRBD1
j_call: TRBJ1-2
clone_size: few
v_call: TRBV19
cdr3_nt: TGTGCCAGTAGTACCGGGACAGGGAGTGGAGGCTATGGCTACACCTTC
cdr3_aa: CASSTGTGSGGYGYTF

d_call: TRBD1
j_call: TRBJ1-5
clone_size: .
v_call: TRBV2
cdr3_nt: TGTGCCAGCAGTGCCTGGACAGGAAGCAATCAGCCCCAGCATTTT
cdr3_aa: CASSAWTGSNQPQHF

d_call: .
j_call: TRBJ1-1
clone_size: .
v_call: TRBV28
cdr3_nt: TGTGCCAGCAGCCTCACATGGACTGAAGCTTTCTTT
cdr3_aa: CASSLTWTEAFF

d_call: TRBD2
j_call: TRBJ2-3
clone_size: .
v_call: TRBV4-3
cdr3_nt: TGCGCCAGCAGCGTAGGACGACTAGCGGGGGGGCCTAGCACAGATACGCAGTATTTT
cdr3_aa: CASSVGRLAGGPSTDTQYF

d_call: TRBD1
j_call: TRBJ2-2
clone_size: .
v_call: TRBV7-2
cdr3_nt: TGTGCCAGCAGCTCAACCGGGACAGGGGGTACGAACACCGGGGAGCTGTTTTTT
cdr3_aa: CASSSTGTGGTNTGELFF

d_call: TRBD1
j_call: TRBJ2-5
clone_size: .
v_call: TRBV7-9
cdr3_nt: TGTGCCAGCAGCTACTACAGGGGGATGAGGGAGACCCAGTACTTC
cdr3_aa: CASSYYRGMRETQYF

d_call: .
j_call: TRBJ1-2
clone_size: .
v_call: TRBV5-4
cdr3_nt: TGTGCCAGCAGCTTGGATCGACAGCCTGGCTACACCTTC
cdr3_aa: CASSLDRQPGYTF

d_call: .
j_call: TRBJ2-7
clone_size: .
v_call: TRBV27
cdr3_nt: TGTGCCAGCAGTTTATATACGGGGGAGCAGTACTTC
cdr3_aa: CASSLYTGEQYF

d_call: .
j_call: TRBJ1-2
clone_size: few
v_call: TRBV2
cdr3_nt: TGTGCCAGCAGTGCTGACAGGAGCTATGGCTACACCTTC
cdr3_aa: CASSADRSYGYTF

d_call: .
j_call: TRBJ1-4
clone_size: .
v_call: TRBV5-1
cdr3_nt: TGCGCCAGCAGCTTGGGTCCTCCTAATGAAAAACTGTTTTTT
cdr3_aa: CASSLGPPNEKLFF

d_call: TRBD1
j_call: TRBJ2-7
clone_size: .
v_call: TRBV7-3
cdr3_nt: TGTGCCAGCAGCCCTTGGACAGGCTGGAACTACGAGCAGTACTTC
cdr3_aa: CASSPWTGWNYEQYF

d_call: TRBD1
j_call: TRBJ2-7
clone_size: .
v_call: TRBV4-3
cdr3_nt: TGCGCCAGCAGCCTCAAACTCCTACCGGGACAGGGGGCGAGCTCCTACGAGCAGTACTTC
cdr3_aa: CASSLKLLPGQGASSYEQYF

d_call: .
j_call: TRBJ2-2
clone_size: .
v_call: TRBV5-1
cdr3_nt: TGCGCCAGCAGCTTAAGAACATCGGGGACCGGGGAGCTGTTTTTT
cdr3_aa: CASSLRTSGTGELFF

d_call: .
j_call: TRBJ2-3
clone_size: few
v_call: TRBV19
cdr3_nt: TGTGCCAGCACTTCGGAGGGTGGGCGGGATACGCAGTATTTT
cdr3_aa: CASTSEGGRDTQYF

d_call: TRBD1
j_call: TRBJ2-1
clone_size: .
v_call: TRBV7-9
cdr3_nt: TGTGCCAGCAGCCCCCGACAGGGCCTCCTAAATGAGCAGTTCTTC
cdr3_aa: CASSPRQGLLNEQFF

d_call: .
j_call: TRBJ2-3
clone_size: few
v_call: TRBV28
cdr3_nt: TGTGCCAGCAGTCCCTACTACATTTACAGCACAGATACGCAGTATTTT
cdr3_aa: CASSPYYIYSTDTQYF

d_call: TRBD1
j_call: TRBJ1-2
clone_size: few
v_call: TRBV7-2
cdr3_nt: TGTGCCAGCAGCCCCAGACAGGGTGGTGGCTACACCTTC
cdr3_aa: CASSPRQGGGYTF

d_call: .
j_call: TRBJ1-1
clone_size: .
v_call: TRBV6-5
cdr3_nt: TGTGCCAGCAGTAGGACAGCGACCTACACTGAAGCTTTCTTT
cdr3_aa: CASSRTATYTEAFF

d_call: .
j_call: TRBJ1-5
clone_size: .
v_call: TRBV18
cdr3_nt: TGTGCCAGCTCACCATCGGGTAGCAATCAGCCCCAGCATTTT
cdr3_aa: CASSPSGSNQPQHF